The 29 T cell receptor beta chains presented below share a single source sample, sequenced in a study of blood T cell repertoires in COVID-19. Using immunoSEQ multiplex PCR, the repertoire was profiled, and TCRdb retains in-frame clones only, with some absent. The repertoire has about 350,000 clones, approximately 86% of them found once; the top ten carry roughly 9.9%. Input material: peripheral blood. The receptors were sampled from a young man with COVID-19, enrolled during active disease.

DNA of the CDR3: TGTGCCAGCAGCTTGCGGGGAGGGACAACTAATGAAAAACTGTTTTTT. It encodes CASSLRGGTTNEKLFF. The chain carries TRBV5-5 and TRBJ1-4, with D hard to call. V was shortened by 1 base and J by 0 bases, with 10 bases between the two germline ends. Germline CDR1 is SGHKS and CDR2 is YYEKEE (reference sequence). This CDR3 is built from 16 residues.

CDR3 sequence (DNA): TGCGCCAGCAGCTTGGGGGAGGGTCCCAAGTTCTTC. Its translation is CASSLGEGPKFF. The chain couples TRBV5-1 to TRBJ2-1; TRBD2 aligns across 7 bases. CDR3 size: 12 residues. Trimming took 0 bases from V and 14 from J; bases not matched to a gene: 5. Germline V gene sequence: CDR1 SGHRS, CDR2 YFSETQ.

The chain is built from TRBV15 and TRBJ2-7; 9 positions agree with TRBD2. This CDR3 has 16 residues. V gave up 1 base and J gave up 5 bases; unmatched junction bases: 9. CDR1 is LNHNV, CDR2 YYDKDF, per germline (reference sequence). The CDR3 DNA reads as TGTGCCACCAGCAGAGGGGCTCCGGGACTAGCAGACGAGCAGTACTTC. Its translation: CATSRGAPGLADEQYF.

V and J are TRBV6-4 and TRBJ2-3, with 8 bases identical to TRBD2. The V and J ends lost 5 bases and 0 bases, in that order; junction bases with no gene match: 1. There are 14 residues in the CDR3. CDR1 and CDR2 from the germline V gene are MRHNA and SNTAGT. The chain's CDR3 is CASSTSGSTDTQYF. CDR3 nucleotide sequence: TGTGCCAGCAGTACTAGCGGTAGCACAGATACGCAGTATTTT.

CDR3 region: CASSLWGQGLNEKLFF. In DNA form, the CDR3 reads TGTGCCAGCAGTTTATGGGGACAGGGGCTCAATGAAAAACTGTTTTTT. The chain joins TRBV28 to TRBJ1-4; 10 positions agree with TRBD1. In germline, CDR1 is MDHEN, CDR2 SYDVKM. The V segment lost 0 bases and the J segment 5 bases; nucleotides outside the gene matches: 3. This CDR3 is built from 16 residues.

V and J are TRBV6-5 and TRBJ2-5; weak D call: TRBD1 (5 bases). CDR1 MNHEY and CDR2 SVGAGI come from the germline V gene. This CDR3 region has 11 residues. Trimming shortened V by 7 bases and J by 4 bases, and 7 bases separated the two germline ends. CDR3 sequence: CASTGLETQYF. The CDR3 bases are TGTGCCAGCACAGGGTTAGAGACCCAGTACTTC.

The chain recombines TRBV11-1 with TRBJ1-6; TRBD1 might be the D (6 bases). The germline V and J ends were trimmed by 8 bases and 14 bases, with 22 bases remaining between them. Germline lookup yields CDR1 SGHAT and CDR2 FQDESV (reference sequence). CDR3 size: 14 residues. Here the CDR3 reads CASGNPTGVPTLHF. The DNA of the CDR3 is TGTGCCAGCGGGAATCCGACAGGTGTGCCTACCCTCCACTTT.

Here the CDR3 DNA reads TGTGCCAGCAGCTTAGGTGGGGACAGGGGGCCGACAAACTATGGCTACACCTTC. Translated, it gives CASSLGGDRGPTNYGYTF. This chain connects TRBV7-6 to TRBJ1-2, with TRBD1 matching 12 bases. The germline V gene encodes CDR1 SGHVS and CDR2 FNYEAQ. CDR3 size: 18 residues. J lost 2 bases, V lost 1 base, and 8 bases had no gene match.

The table lists this clone with a count of one. This chain uses TRBV19 with TRBJ1-5; D is perhaps TRBD1 (6 bases). The CDR3 runs 13 residues. V was trimmed by 5 bases and J by 7 bases, leaving 12 bases between them. CDR1 is LNHDA and CDR2 is SQIVND in the germline V gene (reference sequence). The CDR3 DNA reads as TGTGCCAGTAGTCTTACAGGGATGCAGCCCCAGCATTTT. This sequence encodes CASSLTGMQPQHF.

V usage is TRBV4-3 and J usage is TRBJ1-2, with D uncertain. Germline values: CDR1 LGHNA, CDR2 YSLEER. V was shortened by 0 bases and J by 4 bases, with 15 bases between the two germline ends. CDR3 length: 16 amino acids. This CDR3 reads CASSQDLGRGPYGYTF. The CDR3 coding sequence is TGCGCCAGCAGCCAAGATTTGGGTCGGGGTCCCTATGGCTACACCTTC.

The CDR3 DNA follows: TGTGCCAGCAGGAGGCGGACCGGGACAGGGGTTTCAGGGGAGCAGTTCTTC. Translated: CASRRRTGTGVSGEQFF. This chain connects TRBV2 to TRBJ2-1, with TRBD1 identical over 10 bases. The CDR3 runs to 17 residues. Germline V CDR1 and CDR2: SNHLY, FYNNEI. V was clipped by 6 bases and J by 10 bases; unmatched bases: 18.

This clone showed up just a few times. The rearrangement links TRBV4-3 to TRBJ2-7, with 8 bases that match TRBD2. The CDR3 loop spans 17 amino acids. V trimming: 4 bases; J trimming: 6 bases; junction bases outside the gene matches: 17. Germline lookup yields CDR1 LGHNA and CDR2 YSLEER. CDR3 loop: CASSPAVPTGGLFEQYF. CDR3 DNA: TGCGCCAGCAGCCCTGCCGTCCCCACGGGGGGGCTGTTCGAGCAGTACTTC.

Regarding this clone: Mismatch with germline at one junction end may stem from a read error. The rearrangement links TRBV13 to TRBJ2-3; TRBD2 matches 13 bases. Germline CDR1 PRHDT, CDR2 FYEKMQ (reference sequence). CDR3 length: 17 residues. The CDR3 nucleotides are TGTGCCAGCAGCATAGGGACTAGCGGGATTAACACAGATACGCAGTATTTT. Translated: CASSIGTSGINTDTQYF.

V gene TRBV5-5 combines with J gene TRBJ2-7; TRBD1 matches at 8 bases. The J segment lost 3 bases and the V segment lost 2 bases, leaving 4 bases of the junction unmatched. In germline, CDR1 is SGHKS, CDR2 YYEKEE (reference sequence). This CDR3 region has 14 residues. DNA for the CDR3: TGTGCCAGCAGCTTCCGAGACAGGGGCTACGAGCAGTACTTC. Its translation: CASSFRDRGYEQYF. Combining the CDR3 with reference TRBV5-5 and TRBJ2-7 gives the whole variable domain DAGVTQSPTHLIKTRGQQVTLRCSPISGHKSVSWYQQVLGQGPQFIFQYYEKEERGRGNFPDRFSARQFPNYSSELNVNALLLGDSALYLCASSFRDRGYEQYFGPGTRLTVT.

The chain employs TRBV19 and TRBJ1-1; D is uncertain. The germline CDR1 and CDR2 sequences are LNHDA and SQIVND (reference sequence). The CDR3 spans 12 residues. Trimming shortened V by 1 base and J by 8 bases, and 8 bases separated the two germline ends. The CDR3 nucleotides read TGTGCCAGTAGTATAGTTGGCAGAGAAGCTTTCTTT. This encodes CASSIVGREAFF.

This clone was picked up a small number of times. The chain employs TRBV6-4 and TRBJ2-2; D may be TRBD2 (6 bases). V lost 2 bases to trimming and J lost 1 base, with 8 bases between them. The CDR3 covers 15 residues. CDR1 is MRHNA, CDR2 SNTAGT, per germline. CDR3 residues: CASSDSSGNTGELFF. In DNA form, the CDR3 reads TGTGCCAGCAGTGACAGTAGCGGGAACACCGGGGAGCTGTTTTTT.

This clone was detected once. CDR3 sequence (DNA): TGTGCCAGCAGCTTCCGGGACAGGGTGGGGAAACTGTTTTTT. This codes for CASSFRDRVGKLFF. The chain employs TRBV5-6 and TRBJ1-4, with 9 bases lining up with TRBD1. Germline V gene data show CDR1 as SGHDT and CDR2 as YYEEEE. This CDR3 contains 14 residues. With 2 bases clipped from V and 11 bases from J, the junction kept 7 bases outside the gene matches.

J is TRBJ1-1 and V is TRBV19, with D possibly TRBD1 on 6 matching bases. The germline V and J ends were trimmed by 3 bases and 0 bases, with 11 bases remaining between them. CDR1 is LNHDA and CDR2 is SQIVND in the germline V gene (reference sequence). The CDR3 consists of 15 residues. CDR3 sequence reads: CASSMDSEMNTEAFF. Here the CDR3 DNA reads TGTGCCAGTAGTATGGACAGTGAGATGAACACTGAAGCTTTCTTT.

The chain links TRBV7-6 to TRBJ2-7; TRBD2 is a possible D gene (6 bases). Looked up from germline, CDR1 is SGHVS and CDR2 is FNYEAQ. This CDR3 has 15 amino acids. Trimming stripped 1 base from V and 7 bases from J, with 17 bases between. CDR3 residues: CASSLEAGTFWEQYF. The CDR3 nucleotides are TGTGCCAGCAGCTTAGAGGCGGGGACGTTCTGGGAGCAGTACTTC. The full variable domain, completed using reference TRBV7-6 and TRBJ2-7, is GAGVSQSPRYKVTKRGQDVALRCDPISGHVSLYWYRQALGQGPEFLTYFNYEAQQDKSGLPNDRFSAERPEGSISTLTIQRTEQRDSAMYRCASSLEAGTFWEQYFGPGTRLTVT.

The chain combines TRBV7-8 with TRBJ1-2; 8 bases line up with TRBD1. Losses at the gene ends were 1 base for V and 5 bases for J; bases not matched to a gene: 6. The CDR3 covers 15 residues. Per the germline V gene, CDR1 is SGHVS and CDR2 is FQNEAQ. The CDR3 DNA is TGTGCCAGCAGCTTAGTGGACAGGGCTCTTTATGGCTACACCTTC. Amino acid sequence: CASSLVDRALYGYTF.

Here the CDR3 reads CASSQDVGDAYNEQFF. The CDR3 DNA sequence: TGCGCCAGCAGCCAAGACGTGGGAGACGCCTACAATGAGCAGTTCTTC. The chain joins TRBV4-3 to TRBJ2-1, with D maybe TRBD2 (5 bases). Germline V gene lookup returns CDR1 LGHNA and CDR2 YSLEER. The CDR3 sequence is 16 residues long. Deletions cut 0 bases from V and 2 bases from J, with 11 bases between.

The chain links TRBV3-1 (or the pseudogene TRBV3-2) to TRBJ2-1, with D hard to call. V was trimmed by 0 bases and J by 7 bases, leaving 10 bases between them. Per the germline V gene, CDR1 is LGHDT and CDR2 is YNNKEL (reference sequence). This CDR3 region has 14 residues. The CDR3 protein is CASSQDGTFNEQFF. The CDR3 bases are TGTGCCAGCAGCCAAGATGGTACTTTTAATGAGCAGTTCTTC.

The chain is built from TRBV7-3 and TRBJ2-1; 9 bases align to TRBD2. Per germline, CDR1 SGHTA and CDR2 FQGTGA. V lost 0 bases, J lost 6 bases, and 6 bases stayed unmatched. This CDR3 contains 16 residues. The CDR3 sequence is CASSLTRPGLANEQFF. In nucleotides, the CDR3 is TGTGCCAGCAGCTTAACAAGGCCGGGACTAGCCAATGAGCAGTTCTTC. Combining the CDR3 with reference TRBV7-3 and TRBJ2-1 gives the whole variable domain GAGVSQTPSNKVTEKGKYVELRCDPISGHTALYWYRQSLGQGPEFLIYFQGTGAADDSGLPNDRFFAVRPEGSVSTLKIQRTERGDSAVYLCASSLTRPGLANEQFFGPGTRLTVL.

J is TRBJ2-1 and V is TRBV4-2, with a possible D match to TRBD1 (6 bases). Trimming shortened V by 4 bases and J by 3 bases, and 13 bases separated the two germline ends. The CDR3 is 15 residues long. The V gene's germline CDR1 is LGHNA and CDR2 YNFKEQ. CDR3 sequence (DNA): TGTGCCAGCAGCCTCGACAGGCCCAACTACAATGAGCAGTTCTTC. Protein: CASSLDRPNYNEQFF.

This clone was detected a few times. The chain joins TRBV19 to TRBJ1-5, with D possibly matching TRBD1 (5 bases). Trimming took 5 bases from V and 2 from J, leaving 10 bases between them. Germline assignment: CDR1 LNHDA and CDR2 SQIVND (reference sequence). This CDR3 is built from 14 residues. CDR3 protein: CASSFGRGNQPQHF. The CDR3 region has the DNA TGTGCCAGTAGTTTTGGCAGGGGCAATCAGCCCCAGCATTTT.

The rearrangement uses TRBV7-9 and TRBJ2-5; TRBD2 matches 8 bases. This CDR3 contains 15 residues. Per the germline V gene, CDR1 is SEHNR and CDR2 is FQNEAQ (reference sequence). Trimming cost V 5 bases and J 3 bases; bases outside gene matches: 8. The CDR3 region has the DNA TGTGCCAGCAGCCCTCCGGGGGGGGTGGAAGAGACCCAGTACTTC. Amino acid sequence: CASSPPGGVEETQYF.

This chain uses TRBV14 with TRBJ2-3, with TRBD2 matching over 7 bases. CDR3 length: 14 residues. Germline loops: CDR1 SGHDN, CDR2 FVKESK. The V and J ends lost 4 bases and 2 bases, in that order; junction bases with no gene match: 3. The CDR3 reads CASSLSGLTDTQYF. The CDR3 DNA is TGTGCCAGCAGCCTTAGCGGGCTCACAGATACGCAGTATTTT.

The rearrangement links TRBV4-2 to TRBJ2-7; 9 positions match TRBD2. Trimming took 0 bases from V and 2 from J; bases not matched to a gene: 5. This CDR3 has 16 residues. In germline, CDR1 is LGHNA, CDR2 YNFKEQ. The CDR3 DNA is TGTGCCAGCAGCCAAGATCAAGCGGGAGGACCCTACGAGCAGTACTTC. Protein: CASSQDQAGGPYEQYF.

The count of this clone is one. The V call is TRBV24-1, the J call TRBJ1-5; D possibly corresponds to TRBD1 (5 bases). V was shortened by 5 bases and J by 2 bases, with 9 bases between the two germline ends. The CDR3 is 14 amino acids. Germline-derived CDR1 and CDR2 are KGHDR and SFDVKD. The CDR3 reads CATSGTTGNQPQHF. CDR3 in DNA: TGTGCCACCAGTGGAACGACAGGCAATCAGCCCCAGCATTTT.